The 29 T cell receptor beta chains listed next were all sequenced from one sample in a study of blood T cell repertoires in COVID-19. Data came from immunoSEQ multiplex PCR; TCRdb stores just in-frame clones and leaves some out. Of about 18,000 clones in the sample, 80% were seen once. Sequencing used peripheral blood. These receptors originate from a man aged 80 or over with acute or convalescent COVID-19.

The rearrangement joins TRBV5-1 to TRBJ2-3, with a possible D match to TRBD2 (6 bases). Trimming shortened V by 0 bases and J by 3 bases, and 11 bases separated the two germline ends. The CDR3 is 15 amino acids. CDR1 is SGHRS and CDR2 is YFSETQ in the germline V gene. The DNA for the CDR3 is TGCGCCAGCAGCTTGGTGGTTGGGGGGACAGATACGCAGTATTTT. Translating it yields CASSLVVGGTDTQYF. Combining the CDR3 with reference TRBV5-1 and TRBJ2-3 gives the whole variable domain KAGVTQTPRYLIKTRGQQVTLSCSPISGHRSVSWYQQTPGQGLQFLFEYFSETQRNKGNFPGRFSGRQFSNSRSEMNVSTLELGDSALYLCASSLVVGGTDTQYFGPGTRLTVL.

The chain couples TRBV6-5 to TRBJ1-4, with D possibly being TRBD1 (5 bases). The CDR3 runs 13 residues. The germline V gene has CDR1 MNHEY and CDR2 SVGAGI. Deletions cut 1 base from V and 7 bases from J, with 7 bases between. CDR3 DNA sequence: TGTGCCAGCAGTTACTTCGGGGGTGAAAAACTGTTTTTT. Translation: CASSYFGGEKLFF.

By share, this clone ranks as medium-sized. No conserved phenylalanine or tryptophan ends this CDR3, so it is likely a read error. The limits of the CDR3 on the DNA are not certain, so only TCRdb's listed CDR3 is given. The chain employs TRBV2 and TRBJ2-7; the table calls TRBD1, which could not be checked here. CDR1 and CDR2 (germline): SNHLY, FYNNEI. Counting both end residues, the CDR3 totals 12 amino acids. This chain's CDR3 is CASREGMGAQQL.

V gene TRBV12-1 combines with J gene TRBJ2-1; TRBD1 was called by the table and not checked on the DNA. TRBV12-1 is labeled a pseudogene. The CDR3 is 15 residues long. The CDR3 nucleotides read TGTGCCAGCAGCTTGGGCTCGAGCCTCTACAATGAGCAGTTCTTC. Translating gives CASSLGSSLYNEQFF.

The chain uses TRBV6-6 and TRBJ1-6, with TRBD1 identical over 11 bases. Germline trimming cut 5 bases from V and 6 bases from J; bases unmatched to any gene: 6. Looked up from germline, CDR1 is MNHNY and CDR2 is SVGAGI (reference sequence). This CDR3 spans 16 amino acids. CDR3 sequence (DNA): TGTGCCAGCAGTCGACTCGGACAGGGGGCTAATTCACCCCTCCACTTT. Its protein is CASSRLGQGANSPLHF.

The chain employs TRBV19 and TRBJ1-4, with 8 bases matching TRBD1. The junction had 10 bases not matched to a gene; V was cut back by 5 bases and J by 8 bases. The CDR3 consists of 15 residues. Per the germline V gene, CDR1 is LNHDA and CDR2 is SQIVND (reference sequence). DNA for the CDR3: TGTGCCAGTAGTTTTTTCAGGGGGCGCGGAGAAAAACTGTTTTTT. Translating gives CASSFFRGRGEKLFF.

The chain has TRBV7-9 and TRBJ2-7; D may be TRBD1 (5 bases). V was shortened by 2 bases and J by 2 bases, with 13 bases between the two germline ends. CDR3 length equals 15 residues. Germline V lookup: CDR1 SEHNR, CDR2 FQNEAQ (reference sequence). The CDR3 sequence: CASSLRPGSAYEQYF. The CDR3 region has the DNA TGTGCCAGCAGCTTAAGGCCAGGGTCCGCCTACGAGCAGTACTTC.

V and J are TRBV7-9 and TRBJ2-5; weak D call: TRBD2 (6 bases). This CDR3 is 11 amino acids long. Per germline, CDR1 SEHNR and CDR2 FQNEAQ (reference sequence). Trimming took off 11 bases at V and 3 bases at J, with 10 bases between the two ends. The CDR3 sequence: CAWGEEETQYF. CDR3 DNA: TGTGCCTGGGGGGAAGAAGAGACCCAGTACTTC.

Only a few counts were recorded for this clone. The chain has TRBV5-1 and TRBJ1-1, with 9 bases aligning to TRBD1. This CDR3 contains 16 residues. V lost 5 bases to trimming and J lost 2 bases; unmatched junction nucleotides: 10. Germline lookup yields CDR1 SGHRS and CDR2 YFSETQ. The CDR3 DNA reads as TGCGCCAGCAGATCCGGGACAGGGAACCCCAACACTGAAGCTTTCTTT. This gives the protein CASRSGTGNPNTEAFF.

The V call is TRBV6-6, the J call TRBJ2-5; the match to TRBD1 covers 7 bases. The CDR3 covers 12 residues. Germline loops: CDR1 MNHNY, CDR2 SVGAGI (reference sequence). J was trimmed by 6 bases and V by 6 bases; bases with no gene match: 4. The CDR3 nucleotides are TGTGCCAGCAGCCCGACAGGGAAGACCCAGTACTTC. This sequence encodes CASSPTGKTQYF.

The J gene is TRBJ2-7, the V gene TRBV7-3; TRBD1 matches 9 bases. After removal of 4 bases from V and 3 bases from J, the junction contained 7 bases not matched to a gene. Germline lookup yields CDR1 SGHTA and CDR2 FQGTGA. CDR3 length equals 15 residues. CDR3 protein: CASSSPGQGLYEQYF. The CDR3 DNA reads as TGTGCCAGCAGCTCACCGGGACAGGGTCTCTACGAGCAGTACTTC. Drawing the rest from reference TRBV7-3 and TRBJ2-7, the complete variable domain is GAGVSQTPSNKVTEKGKYVELRCDPISGHTALYWYRQSLGQGPEFLIYFQGTGAADDSGLPNDRFFAVRPEGSVSTLKIQRTERGDSAVYLCASSSPGQGLYEQYFGPGTRLTVT.

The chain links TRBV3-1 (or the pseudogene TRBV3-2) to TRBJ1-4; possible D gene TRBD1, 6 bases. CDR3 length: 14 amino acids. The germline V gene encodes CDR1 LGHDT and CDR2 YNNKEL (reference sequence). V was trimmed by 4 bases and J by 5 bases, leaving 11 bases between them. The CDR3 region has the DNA TGTGCCAGCAGCCGACGGACAGAGAATGAAAAACTGTTTTTT. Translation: CASSRRTENEKLFF.

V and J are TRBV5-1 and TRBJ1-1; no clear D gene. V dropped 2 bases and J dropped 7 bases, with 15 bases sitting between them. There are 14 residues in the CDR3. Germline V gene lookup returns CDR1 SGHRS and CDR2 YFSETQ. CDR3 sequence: CASSFGGHTNEAFF. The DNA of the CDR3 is TGCGCCAGCAGCTTCGGAGGGCACACCAATGAAGCTTTCTTT.

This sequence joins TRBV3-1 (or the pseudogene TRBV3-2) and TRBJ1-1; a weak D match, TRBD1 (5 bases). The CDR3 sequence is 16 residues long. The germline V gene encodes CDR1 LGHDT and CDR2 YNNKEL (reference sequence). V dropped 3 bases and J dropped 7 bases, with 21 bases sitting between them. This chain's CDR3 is CASSQAVRWGGDEAFF. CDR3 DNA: TGTGCCAGCAGCCAGGCAGTTAGGTGGGGGGGGGATGAAGCTTTCTTT.

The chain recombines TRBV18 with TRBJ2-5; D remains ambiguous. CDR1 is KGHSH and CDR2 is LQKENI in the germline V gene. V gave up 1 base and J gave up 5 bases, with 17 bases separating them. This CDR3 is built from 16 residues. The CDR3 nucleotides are TGTGCCAGCTCACCACTATCGGCGCTAGGTGCGGAGACCCAGTACTTC. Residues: CASSPLSALGAETQYF.

In DNA form, the CDR3 reads TGTGCCAGCAGGACAGGGGATCAGAATTCACCCCTCCACTTT. It specifies CASRTGDQNSPLHF. This chain uses TRBV6-5 with TRBJ1-6, with 8 bases lining up with TRBD1. The length of the CDR3 is 14 residues. Germline values: CDR1 MNHEY, CDR2 SVGAGI. The V gene end was trimmed by 6 bases and the J gene end by 7 bases; junction bases not matched to a gene: 5.

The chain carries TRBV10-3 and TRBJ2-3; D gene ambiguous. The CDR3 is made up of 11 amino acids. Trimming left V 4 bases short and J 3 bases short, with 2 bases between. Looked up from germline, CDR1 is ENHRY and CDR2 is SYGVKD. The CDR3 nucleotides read TGTGCCATCAGTGCTACAGATACGCAGTATTTT. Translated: CAISATDTQYF.

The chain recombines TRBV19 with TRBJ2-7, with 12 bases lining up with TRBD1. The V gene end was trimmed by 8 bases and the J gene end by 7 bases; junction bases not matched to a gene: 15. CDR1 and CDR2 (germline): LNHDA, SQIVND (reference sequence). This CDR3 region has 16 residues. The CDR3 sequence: CASCAHQGQGAREQYF. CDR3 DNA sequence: TGTGCCAGTTGTGCTCATCAGGGACAGGGGGCGAGGGAGCAGTACTTC.

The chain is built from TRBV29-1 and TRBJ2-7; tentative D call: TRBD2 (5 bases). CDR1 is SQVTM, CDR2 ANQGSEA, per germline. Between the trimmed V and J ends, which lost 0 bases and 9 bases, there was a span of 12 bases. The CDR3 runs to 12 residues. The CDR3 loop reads CSVEDTGWRQYF. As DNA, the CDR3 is TGCAGCGTTGAAGATACGGGGTGGCGGCAGTACTTC.

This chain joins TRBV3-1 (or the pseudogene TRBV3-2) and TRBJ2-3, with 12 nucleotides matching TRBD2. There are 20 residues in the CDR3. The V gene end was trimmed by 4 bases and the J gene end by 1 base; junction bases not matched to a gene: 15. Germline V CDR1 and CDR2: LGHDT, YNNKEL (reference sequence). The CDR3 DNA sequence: TGTGCCAGCAGCCCCTACCGGGCTAGCGGGGGGGGCCGGGGCACAGATACGCAGTATTTT. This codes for CASSPYRASGGGRGTDTQYF.

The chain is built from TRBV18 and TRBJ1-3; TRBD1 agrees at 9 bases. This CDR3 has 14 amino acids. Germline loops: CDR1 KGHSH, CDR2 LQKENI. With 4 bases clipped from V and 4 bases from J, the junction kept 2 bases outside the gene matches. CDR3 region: CASSRDRDGNTIYF. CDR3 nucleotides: TGTGCCAGCTCACGGGACAGGGACGGAAACACCATATATTTT.

The CDR3 reads CASSQPPGTGELFF. The CDR3, as DNA: TGTGCCAGCAGCCAACCCCCGGGCACCGGGGAGCTGTTTTTT. The chain links TRBV3-1 (or the pseudogene TRBV3-2) to TRBJ2-2; D ambiguous. Germline assignment: CDR1 LGHDT and CDR2 YNNKEL (reference sequence). The CDR3 consists of 14 residues. V dropped 2 bases and J dropped 4 bases, with 8 bases sitting between them.

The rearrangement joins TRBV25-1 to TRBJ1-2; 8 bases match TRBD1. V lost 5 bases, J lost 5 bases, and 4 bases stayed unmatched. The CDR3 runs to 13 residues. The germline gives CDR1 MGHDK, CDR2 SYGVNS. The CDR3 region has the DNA TGTGCCAGCAGTCCGCGACAGGGGTATGGCTACACCTTC. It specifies CASSPRQGYGYTF.

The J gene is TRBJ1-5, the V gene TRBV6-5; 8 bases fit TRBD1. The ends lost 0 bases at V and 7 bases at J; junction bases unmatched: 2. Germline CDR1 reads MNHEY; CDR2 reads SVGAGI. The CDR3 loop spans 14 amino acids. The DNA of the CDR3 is TGTGCCAGCAGTTACTCAGACAGGGGCCAGCCCCAGCATTTT. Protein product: CASSYSDRGQPQHF.

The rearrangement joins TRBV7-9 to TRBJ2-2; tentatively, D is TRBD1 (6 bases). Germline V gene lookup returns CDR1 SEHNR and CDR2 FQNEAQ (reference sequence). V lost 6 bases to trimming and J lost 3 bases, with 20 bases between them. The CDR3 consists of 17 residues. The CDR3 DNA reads TGTGCCAGCAGACCAAAAGCGGACAGCCCCGACACCGGGGAGCTGTTTTTT. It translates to CASRPKADSPDTGELFF.

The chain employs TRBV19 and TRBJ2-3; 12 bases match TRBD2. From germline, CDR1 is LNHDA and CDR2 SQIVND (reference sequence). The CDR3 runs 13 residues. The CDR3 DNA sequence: TGTGCTACGAGGACTAGCGGGGAAGATACGCAGTATTTT. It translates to CATRTSGEDTQYF.

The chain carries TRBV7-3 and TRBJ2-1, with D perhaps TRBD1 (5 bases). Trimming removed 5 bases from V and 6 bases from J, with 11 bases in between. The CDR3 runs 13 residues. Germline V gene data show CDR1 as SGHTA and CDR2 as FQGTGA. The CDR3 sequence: CASSPPGRNEQFF. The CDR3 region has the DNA TGTGCCAGCAGCCCCCCAGGGCGCAATGAGCAGTTCTTC.

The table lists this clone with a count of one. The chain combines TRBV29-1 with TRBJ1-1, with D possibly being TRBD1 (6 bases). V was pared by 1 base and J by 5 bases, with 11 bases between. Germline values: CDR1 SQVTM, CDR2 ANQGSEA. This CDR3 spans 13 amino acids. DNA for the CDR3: TGCAGCGTTGAAGCCAGGGGTGGGACTGAAGCTTTCTTT. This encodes CSVEARGGTEAFF.

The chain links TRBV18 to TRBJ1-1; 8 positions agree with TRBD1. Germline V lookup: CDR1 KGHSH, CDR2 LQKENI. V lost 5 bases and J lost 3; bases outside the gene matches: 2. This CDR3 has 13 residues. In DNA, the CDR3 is TGTGCCAGCTCAATGACAGGGGACACTGAAGCTTTCTTT. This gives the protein CASSMTGDTEAFF. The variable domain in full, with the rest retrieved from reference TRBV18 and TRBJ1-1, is NAGVMQNPRHLVRRRGQEARLRCSPMKGHSHVYWYRQLPEEGLKFMVYLQKENIIDESGMPKERFSAEFPKEGPSILRIQQVVRGDSAAYFCASSMTGDTEAFFGQGTRLTVV.